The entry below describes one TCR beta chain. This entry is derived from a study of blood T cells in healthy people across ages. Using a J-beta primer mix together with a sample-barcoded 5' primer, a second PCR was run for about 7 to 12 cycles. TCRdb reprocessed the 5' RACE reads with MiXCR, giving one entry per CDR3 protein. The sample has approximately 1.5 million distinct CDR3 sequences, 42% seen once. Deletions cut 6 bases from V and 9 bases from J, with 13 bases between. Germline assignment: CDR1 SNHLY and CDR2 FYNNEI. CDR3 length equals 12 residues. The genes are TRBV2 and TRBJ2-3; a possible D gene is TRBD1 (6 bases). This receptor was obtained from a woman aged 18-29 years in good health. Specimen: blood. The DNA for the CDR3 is TGTGCCAGCAGGGGAACAGGGCGCACGCAGTATTTT. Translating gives CASRGTGRTQYF.